This T cell receptor (beta chain) was obtained from a study of cytomegalovirus exposure and HLA in healthy donors. The PCR made use of 60 Vbeta and 13 Jbeta primers. The repertoire was sequenced with immunoSEQ multiplex PCR; TCRdb's copy has only in-frame clones and lacks some. The table shows roughly 150,000 clones, with roughly 77% occurring only once. Study conclusions and caveats: CMV serostatus was the only recorded immune exposure for donors. It is likely that the observed cluster of highly shared sequence variants was a sequencing artifact.

As to this clone: Its antigen is not known.

This CDR3 region has 12 residues. The germline gives CDR1 SEHNR, CDR2 FQNEAQ (reference sequence). Trimming took 5 bases from V and 8 from J; bases not matched to a gene: 4. The sequencing input was PBMCs. This clonotype was sampled from a man aged 18 to 29 in good health and CMV-seropositive. The chain has TRBV7-9 and TRBJ1-2; 8 bases align to TRBD1. The chain's CDR3 is CASSRTGMGYTF. The CDR3 DNA sequence: TGTGCCAGCAGCCGGACAGGGATGGGCTACACCTTC.